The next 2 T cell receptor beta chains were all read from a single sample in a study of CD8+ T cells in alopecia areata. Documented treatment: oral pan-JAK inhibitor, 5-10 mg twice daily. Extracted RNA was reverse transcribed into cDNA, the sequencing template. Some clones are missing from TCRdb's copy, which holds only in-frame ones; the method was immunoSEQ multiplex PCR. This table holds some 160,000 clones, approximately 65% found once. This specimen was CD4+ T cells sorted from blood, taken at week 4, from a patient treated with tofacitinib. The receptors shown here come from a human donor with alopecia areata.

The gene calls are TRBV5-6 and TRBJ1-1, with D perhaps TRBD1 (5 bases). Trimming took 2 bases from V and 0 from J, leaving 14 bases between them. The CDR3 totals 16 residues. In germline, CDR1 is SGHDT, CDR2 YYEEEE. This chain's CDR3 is CASSFWGVGLNTEAFF. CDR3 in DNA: TGTGCCAGCAGCTTTTGGGGGGTAGGATTGAACACTGAAGCTTTCTTT.

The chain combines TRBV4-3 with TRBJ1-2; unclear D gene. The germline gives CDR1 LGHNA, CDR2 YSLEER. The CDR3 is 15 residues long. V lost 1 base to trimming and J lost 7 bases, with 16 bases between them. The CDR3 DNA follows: TGCGCCAGCAGCCAAGCCCCGGGATCGCTGAGTGGCTACACCTTC. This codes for CASSQAPGSLSGYTF.